These 5 T cell receptor beta chains were all obtained from the same sample, sequenced in a study of CD8 T cells in Susac syndrome. Reverse transcription of 0.5 to 1 ug RNA used random hexamers. In TCRdb, the immunoSEQ multiplex PCR reads were re-called with MiXCR into one record per CDR3 protein. Among 250,000 to 300,000 distinct CDR3 sequences, approximately 85% were seen once, and the ten largest hold roughly 0.21%. Sequencing used CD8+ T cells from PBMCs. These receptor sequences come from a human donor with multiple sclerosis.

This sequence joins TRBV15 and TRBJ2-7, with 9 bases that match TRBD1. The germline CDR1 and CDR2 sequences are LNHNV and YYDKDF (reference sequence). This CDR3 has 13 amino acids. For the CDR3, the DNA is TGTGCAACCGGGACAGGGTATTCCTACGAGCAGTACTTC. As protein: CATGTGYSYEQYF.

Only a few counts were recorded for this clonotype. J is TRBJ1-4 and V is TRBV7-6, with D unresolved. The CDR3 has 12 amino acids. Germline CDR1 SGHVS, CDR2 FNYEAQ. V lost 5 bases and J lost 7, with 8 bases in between. Here the CDR3 reads CASSLRLEKLFF. CDR3 bases: TGTGCCAGCAGCCTAAGGCTTGAAAAACTGTTTTTT.

The V call is TRBV2, the J call TRBJ2-7; D might be TRBD1 (6 bases). This CDR3 is built from 13 residues. V lost 6 bases to trimming and J lost 6 bases, with 15 bases between them. Germline values: CDR1 SNHLY, CDR2 FYNNEI. DNA of the CDR3: TGTGCCAGCAGGAGCGTACAGGGAAGCGAGCAGTACTTC. It specifies CASRSVQGSEQYF.

This chain connects TRBV27 to TRBJ2-5, with 9 bases lining up with TRBD2. Per germline, CDR1 MNHEY and CDR2 SMNVEV (reference sequence). The CDR3 has 15 amino acids. V lost 5 bases, J lost 4 bases, and 8 bases stayed unmatched. CDR3 in DNA: TGTGCCAGCAGTCTGTTAGCGGGAGTACGAGAGACCCAGTACTTC. Translated, it gives CASSLLAGVRETQYF.

The rearrangement links TRBV20-1 to TRBJ2-7; 7 positions agree with TRBD1. This CDR3 has 14 amino acids. The V segment lost 0 bases and the J segment 0 bases; nucleotides outside the gene matches: 2. In germline, CDR1 is DFQATT, CDR2 SNEGSKA (reference sequence). The CDR3 here is CSAREPGGSYEQYF. The CDR3 nucleotides are TGCAGTGCTAGAGAGCCAGGGGGCTCCTACGAGCAGTACTTC.